This is a list of T cell receptor beta chains from one sample in a study. A single record per CDR3 protein comes from TCRdb applying MiXCR to the RT-PCR reads. This table has approximately 720,000 distinct CDR3 sequences, 14% appearing once. Source material: memory CD4+ T cells from blood. These receptors were taken from a female donor in good health, serving as a healthy control. CDR3s include the opening cysteine and the closing phenylalanine or tryptophan. The D gene is left open where the match is weak. Only part of the rows carry a size: once, few, many, or a class if the clone is expanded.

>-|TRBV27|TRBD2|TRBJ2-1
CASSPPTSGRANEQFF
TGTGCCAGCAGTCCCCCGACTAGCGGGAGGGCTAATGAGCAGTTCTTC
>many|TRBV10-3|-|TRBJ1-1
CAISVDMNTEAFF
TGTGCCATCAGTGTAGACATGAACACTGAAGCTTTCTTT
>few|TRBV12-3/TRBV12-4|-|TRBJ2-6
CASSLAGYSGANVLTF
TGTGCCAGCAGTTTAGCTGGGTACTCTGGGGCCAACGTCCTGACTTTC
>few|TRBV6-2/TRBV6-3|-|TRBJ1-1
CASSYSRQANTEAFF
TGTGCCAGCAGTTACAGTCGGCAGGCGAACACTGAAGCTTTCTTT
>few|TRBV9|TRBD2|TRBJ2-2
CASSVDPGGGTGELFF
TGTGCCAGCAGCGTAGATCCGGGAGGTGGGACCGGGGAGCTGTTTTTT
>many|TRBV29-1|TRBD2|TRBJ2-3
CSVVGTSGRNTDTQYF
TGCAGCGTTGTCGGGACTAGCGGGAGGAACACAGATACGCAGTATTTT
>-|TRBV20-1|TRBD2|TRBJ2-7
CSARAPGGQGGGYEQYF
TGCAGTGCTAGAGCCCCAGGCGGGCAGGGCGGGGGGTACGAGCAGTACTTC
>many|TRBV27|TRBD2|TRBJ2-1
CASSSPLAGGPRNEQFF
TGTGCCAGCAGTTCCCCTCTAGCGGGGGGGCCTAGGAATGAGCAGTTCTTC
>-|TRBV2|-|TRBJ2-1
CASSVTLVAEQFF
TGTGCCAGCAGTGTAACTTTAGTAGCCGAGCAGTTCTTC
>many|TRBV7-2|TRBD2|TRBJ2-1
CASSLVGLGGNEQFF
TGTGCCAGCAGCTTAGTGGGACTAGGAGGCAATGAGCAGTTCTTC
>-|TRBV29-1|-|TRBJ1-2
CSVQPPSNYGYTF
TGCAGCGTTCAGCCACCCTCTAACTATGGCTACACCTTC
>-|TRBV7-2|-|TRBJ2-6
CASSPGVISSGANVLTF
TGTGCCAGCAGCCCGGGGGTAATAAGCTCTGGGGCCAACGTCCTGACTTTC
>-|TRBV29-1|TRBD2|TRBJ2-1
CSVLGRLAGGDEQFF
TGCAGCGTTTTGGGGCGGCTAGCGGGGGGAGATGAGCAGTTCTTC
>-|TRBV30|-|TRBJ1-5
CAWGGYSNQPQHF
TGTGCCTGGGGGGGTTATAGCAATCAGCCCCAGCATTTT
>-|TRBV7-8|-|TRBJ2-2
CASSLALVRVANTGELFF
TGTGCCAGCAGCTTAGCGCTCGTAAGGGTCGCGAACACCGGGGAGCTGTTTTTT
>many|TRBV4-3|TRBD2|TRBJ2-1
CASSPRREGEQFF
TGCGCCAGCAGCCCTAGGCGGGAGGGTGAGCAGTTCTTC
>-|TRBV12-3/TRBV12-4|TRBD2|TRBJ2-3
CASRYGLAGATDTQYF
TGTGCCAGCAGATACGGACTAGCGGGGGCCACAGATACGCAGTATTTT
>many|TRBV5-1|-|TRBJ2-1
CASNLGGVNEQFF
TGCGCCAGCAACCTGGGAGGAGTCAATGAGCAGTTCTTC
>many|TRBV4-3|-|TRBJ2-2
CASSQTQFTGELFF
TGCGCCAGCAGCCAAACACAATTCACCGGGGAGCTGTTTTTT
>many|TRBV20-1|-|TRBJ1-4
CSAGRNEKLFF
TGCAGTGCTGGGAGAAATGAAAAACTGTTTTTT
>many|TRBV5-1|-|TRBJ2-7
CASSGQTTYEQYF
TGCGCCAGCAGTGGGCAGACTACCTACGAGCAGTACTTC
>few|TRBV29-1|-|TRBJ1-1
CSGGPGWGMNTEAFF
TGCAGCGGTGGTCCGGGATGGGGCATGAACACTGAAGCTTTCTTT
>few|TRBV3-1|-|TRBJ2-1
CASSSGTISYNEQFF
TGTGCCAGCAGCTCCGGGACCATCTCCTACAATGAGCAGTTCTTC
>few|TRBV7-2|-|TRBJ2-3
CASSRDFVIDTQYF
TGTGCCAGCAGTCGGGACTTCGTCATAGATACGCAGTATTTT
>few|TRBV9|-|TRBJ1-1
CASTNAGGAEAFF
TGTGCCAGTACCAACGCGGGGGGGGCTGAAGCTTTCTTT
>many|TRBV4-3|TRBD2|TRBJ2-1
CASSPAEAGGESEQFF
TGCGCCAGCAGCCCTGCGGAGGCGGGAGGGGAGAGTGAGCAGTTCTTC
>many|TRBV5-1|TRBD2|TRBJ2-3
CASSFQGLAQDTQYF
TGCGCCAGCAGCTTTCAAGGACTAGCGCAAGATACGCAGTATTTT
>many|TRBV10-3|-|TRBJ1-2
CAIPRGQAQAGANYGYTF
TGTGCCATCCCCAGAGGGCAGGCTCAGGCCGGGGCTAACTATGGCTACACCTTC
>many|TRBV6-5|TRBD1|TRBJ1-2
CASSQTGGGYTF
TGTGCCAGCAGCCAGACAGGGGGAGGCTACACCTTC
>many|TRBV6-5|-|TRBJ2-1
CASSAIRQDEQFF
TGTGCCAGCAGTGCAATCCGACAAGATGAGCAGTTCTTC
>-|TRBV28|TRBD1|TRBJ1-5
CASSFDRGRNYNQPQHF
TGTGCCAGCAGCTTCGACAGGGGGCGTAACTATAATCAGCCCCAGCATTTT
>few|TRBV5-1|TRBD2|TRBJ2-3
CASGTLAGAADTQYF
TGCGCCAGCGGAACCTTAGCGGGAGCAGCAGATACGCAGTATTTT
>-|TRBV5-6|-|TRBJ2-4
CASSLWGTTKNIQYF
TGTGCCAGCAGCTTGTGGGGTACGACCAAAAACATTCAGTACTTC
>once|TRBV6-2/TRBV6-3|TRBD2|TRBJ2-3
CASSDPTGGRARDTQYF
TGTGCCAGCAGTGACCCTACAGGCGGGAGAGCACGAGATACGCAGTATTTT
>few|TRBV20-1|-|TRBJ1-4
CSASSGRDEKLFF
TGCAGTGCTTCATCGGGCAGGGATGAAAAACTGTTTTTT
>-|TRBV19|-|TRBJ1-1
CASSVDSNMNTEAFF
TGTGCCAGTAGTGTGGACAGCAACATGAACACTGAAGCTTTCTTT
>-|TRBV7-9|-|TRBJ2-1
CASSLDSTGQFF
TGTGCCAGCAGCTTGGACTCGACCGGGCAGTTCTTC
>-|TRBV9|-|TRBJ2-5
CASSVGTEIQETQYF
TGTGCCAGCAGCGTAGGTACAGAGATACAAGAGACCCAGTACTTC
>-|TRBV4-1|-|TRBJ1-5
CASSLIPGQPQHF
TGCGCCAGCAGCTTAATTCCGGGGCAGCCCCAGCATTTT
>few|TRBV9|TRBD1|TRBJ1-6
CASSPGDRLDSPLHF
TGTGCCAGCAGCCCTGGGGACAGGCTGGATTCACCCCTCCACTTT
>few|TRBV20-1|-|TRBJ1-2
CSAKNRVAYGYTF
TGCAGTGCTAAGAACAGGGTTGCCTATGGCTACACCTTC
>once|TRBV24-1|TRBD1|TRBJ1-2
CATSDDGTDLNGYTF
TGTGCCACCAGTGATGACGGGACAGACCTAAATGGCTACACCTTC
>-|TRBV5-8|TRBD2|TRBJ2-7
CASRTGTSGRGPYF
TGTGCCAGCAGGACCGGGACTAGCGGGAGGGGCCCGTACTTC